The clone carrying this TCR beta chain has a single count. As yet, its antigen is unknown. This record comes from a study of OX40 agonist ivuxolimab in advanced cancers. Study-level background: One patient with hepatocellular carcinoma and two with cutaneous melanoma, three in all, had partial responses.

Whole-study findings and limits: At 0.1-3.0 mg/kg, partial responders had clonal expansion among the lowest observed. Clones of CD4+ and CD8+ blood T cells grew by week 6 at doses of 0.1 to 3.0 mg/kg.

Repertoires were generated with immunoSEQ multiplex PCR, while TCRdb's copy carries only in-frame clones and drops some. The table lists approximately 100,000 clones, 75% to 95% of them singletons. The CDR3 is made up of 18 amino acids. Trimming left V 4 bases short and J 0 bases short, with 20 bases between. CDR1 and CDR2 from the germline V gene are MGHDK and SYGVNS. The source was CD4+ or CD8+ T cells sorted from blood, collected in a trial of the OX40 agonist ivuxolimab. The origin of this receptor is an adult with an advanced solid tumor such as melanoma, head and neck, liver or kidney cancer. V gene TRBV25-1 combines with J gene TRBJ2-3, with D possibly being TRBD2 (5 bases). For the CDR3, the DNA is TGTGCCAGCAGTGCTTTCTCGGGTTCGGCGGGCAGCACAGATACGCAGTATTTT. Translation gives CASSAFSGSAGSTDTQYF.